The 6 T cell receptor beta chains reported below all come from one sample, sequenced in a study of cytomegalovirus exposure and HLA in healthy donors. Primers: 60 Vbeta forward and 13 Jbeta reverse. Profiled with immunoSEQ multiplex PCR; TCRdb holds only in-frame clones, not every one. This sample's table reports roughly 55,000 clones. The material sequenced was PBMCs. These receptors originate from a man aged 45 to 65 in good health and CMV-seropositive.

The chain recombines TRBV7-2 with TRBJ2-1; 9 bases line up with TRBD2. CDR3 length: 16 residues. Germline V gene data show CDR1 as SGHTA and CDR2 as FQGNSA. J gave up 0 bases and V 4 bases, and 4 bases lay outside the gene matches. CDR3 protein: CASSWGSGGSYNEQFF. CDR3 coding DNA: TGTGCCAGCAGCTGGGGTAGCGGGGGCTCCTACAATGAGCAGTTCTTC. Using reference TRBV7-2 and TRBJ2-1 for the parts outside the CDR3, the full variable domain is GAGVSQSPSNKVTEKGKDVELRCDPISGHTALYWYRQSLGQGLEFLIYFQGNSAPDKSGLPSDRFSAERTGGSVSTLTIQRTQQEDSAVYLCASSWGSGGSYNEQFFGPGTRLTVL.

V usage is TRBV18 and J usage is TRBJ1-5; 9 bases are shared with TRBD1. The CDR3 loop spans 14 amino acids. J was trimmed by 4 bases and V by 3 bases; bases with no gene match: 1. The V gene's germline CDR1 is KGHSH and CDR2 LQKENI. CDR3 residues: CASSPGTGNQPQHF. CDR3 in DNA: TGTGCCAGCTCACCCGGGACAGGGAATCAGCCCCAGCATTTT.

The chain has TRBV5-1 and TRBJ1-1; a weak D match, TRBD1 (6 bases). The CDR3 sequence is 14 residues long. CDR1 and CDR2 (germline): SGHRS, YFSETQ. V lost 4 bases, J lost 0 bases, and 10 bases lay in between. CDR3 bases: TGCGCCAGCAGCGCGGACAGCATGAACACTGAAGCTTTCTTT. Translation: CASSADSMNTEAFF.

This chain links TRBV2 with TRBJ1-2, with TRBD1 identical over 7 bases. The V and J ends lost 8 bases and 4 bases, in that order; junction bases with no gene match: 1. The CDR3 runs 11 residues. Germline V gives CDR1 SNHLY, CDR2 FYNNEI. This CDR3 reads CASGTAYGYTF. For the CDR3, the DNA is TGTGCCAGCGGGACAGCCTATGGCTACACCTTC.

J is TRBJ2-7 and V is TRBV28; D is undetermined. The CDR3 covers 14 residues. CDR1 and CDR2 (germline): MDHEN, SYDVKM. The ends were cut back, 2 bases at V and 2 bases at J, with 10 bases in the middle. The CDR3 DNA follows: TGTGCCAGCAGTTTAGGGCAGATTGCCTACGAGCAGTACTTC. It codes for CASSLGQIAYEQYF.

This chain links TRBV4-1 with TRBJ1-1; 9 nucleotides agree with TRBD1. The CDR3 has 15 amino acids. Trimming took 0 bases from V and 4 from J; bases not matched to a gene: 3. From germline, CDR1 is MGHRA and CDR2 YSYEKL. CDR3 loop: CASSQERTGATEAFF. As DNA, the CDR3 is TGCGCCAGCAGCCAAGAAAGGACAGGGGCCACTGAAGCTTTCTTT.